This is a list of T cell receptor beta chains from one sample in a study of cytomegalovirus exposure and HLA in healthy donors. Libraries were prepared by immunoSEQ multiplex PCR; TCRdb keeps only in-frame clonotypes and omits some of them. The sample records approximately 81,000 clones, roughly 84% being singletons. The sequencing sample was made of PBMCs. All receptors come from a woman aged 50 to 60 in good health and CMV-seronegative. Both conserved end residues are part of each CDR3. D genes are given only for firm matches. Clone size appears in some rows only: once, few, many, or a class for an expanded clone.

.	TRBD1	TRBV7-3	TRBJ1-2	TGTGCCAGCAGCTTAACGGGAACAGGGGGCGAAGTTTCGGATGGCTACACCTTC	CASSLTGTGGEVSDGYTF
.	.	TRBV25-1	TRBJ1-3	TGTGCCAGCAGTGAATTTGGAGTTTACTCTGGAAACACCATATATTTT	CASSEFGVYSGNTIYF
.	.	TRBV5-1	TRBJ2-2	TGCGCCAGCACCCGTGTTGGAGGACCTACCGGGGAGCTGTTTTTT	CASTRVGGPTGELFF
.	TRBD1	TRBV7-9	TRBJ2-2	TGTGCCAGCAGCTTAGTAATCAGGACAGGGAGAGCCGGGGAGCTGTTTTTT	CASSLVIRTGRAGELFF
.	.	TRBV5-5	TRBJ1-3	TGTGCCAGCAGCCCAGGGTTTGGAAACACCATATATTTT	CASSPGFGNTIYF
.	TRBD1	TRBV15	TRBJ2-3	TGTGCCACCAGCAGATACTGGTCAAGCCGACAGGGGGCTATGGATACGCAGTATTTT	CATSRYWSSRQGAMDTQYF
.	.	TRBV19	TRBJ1-5	TGTGCCAGTAGCGAACAGGGTTATAGCAATCAGCCCCAGCATTTT	CASSEQGYSNQPQHF
few	TRBD2	TRBV28	TRBJ2-7	TGTGCCAGCAGTTTCCTGGCTAGCGGGATCGCCTACGAGCAGTACTTC	CASSFLASGIAYEQYF
few	TRBD1	TRBV4-1	TRBJ1-1	TGCGCCAGCAGCCAGGAAACCATTCAGGGGGAGGAAGCTTTCTTT	CASSQETIQGEEAFF
once	TRBD2	TRBV27	TRBJ2-7	TGTGCCAGCAGTTATACATCTAGCGGGAGGGTCCGAGGGGAGCAGTACTTC	CASSYTSSGRVRGEQYF
.	.	TRBV7-2	TRBJ1-1	TGTGCCAGCAGCTCCAGGTCGAGTGCTTTGAACACTGAAGCTTTCTTT	CASSSRSSALNTEAFF
.	TRBD2	TRBV11-2	TRBJ2-5	TGTGCCAGCAGCTTACAAGCGGGATCGTCGGAGACCCAGTACTTC	CASSLQAGSSETQYF
.	TRBD2	TRBV7-8	TRBJ2-5	TGTGCCAGCAGCCAAAACGGACTAGCGGGAGCGGTATATGAGACCCAGTACTTC	CASSQNGLAGAVYETQYF
.	.	TRBV4-3	TRBJ2-2	TGCGCCAGCAGCCAAGAGAGAGGGACAAGGGGAATTGACACCGGGGAGCTGTTTTTT	CASSQERGTRGIDTGELFF
few	TRBD2	TRBV7-9	TRBJ2-7	TGTGCCAGCAGCATGGGACTAGCGAATCCCGAGCAGTACTTC	CASSMGLANPEQYF
.	.	TRBV2	TRBJ2-6	TGTGCCAGCAGCCCAGGGTCCGGGGCCAACGTCCTGACTTTC	CASSPGSGANVLTF
.	.	TRBV2	TRBJ1-2	TGTGCCAGCAGCCATGGGGTTCCCCGGACTCTGAGGGGCTACACCTTC	CASSHGVPRTLRGYTF
.	TRBD2	TRBV10-2	TRBJ2-5	TGCGCCAGCAGTGAGGGGGGCTACACACGGGAGGGGGTCCAAGAGACCCAGTACTTC	CASSEGGYTREGVQETQYF
.	.	TRBV15	TRBJ1-1	TGTGCCACCAGCACACACCGGACACTGAACACTGAAGCTTTCTTT	CATSTHRTLNTEAFF
.	.	TRBV29-1	TRBJ2-7	TGCAGCGGTGTTGGTGACGGGGACACCTACGAGCAGTACTTC	CSGVGDGDTYEQYF
.	.	TRBV6-1	TRBJ1-1	TGTGCCAGCAGTGAATTGACAGCCTTTGAAGCTTTCTTT	CASSELTAFEAFF
.	.	TRBV5-8	TRBJ2-3	TGTGCCAGCAGCCATCCCAGGGGACCTAGCACAGATACGCAGTATTTT	CASSHPRGPSTDTQYF
once	TRBD2	TRBV28	TRBJ2-7	TGTGCCAGCGGTAGCACTAGCGGGAGTTACTACGAGCAGTACTTC	CASGSTSGSYYEQYF
.	.	TRBV13	TRBJ2-2	TGTGCCAGCAGAGGGACTCTTAGAAACACCGGGGAGCTGTTTTTT	CASRGTLRNTGELFF
few	.	TRBV6-1	TRBJ1-6	TGTGCCAGCAGTGAAAGGCAGGGCGTATATAATTCACCCCTCCACTTT	CASSERQGVYNSPLHF
.	.	TRBV28	TRBJ2-2	TGTGCCAGCAGTTTAGACATCCTCACCGGGGAGCTGTTTTTT	CASSLDILTGELFF
.	.	TRBV11-2	TRBJ1-4	TGTGCCAGCAGCCCCCGTGTTGGGGGAGTGGGGGGGGGTAATGAAAAACTGTTTTTT	CASSPRVGGVGGGNEKLFF
.	TRBD1	TRBV5-6	TRBJ1-1	TGTGCCAGCAGCTTGGGACAGGGGATTCCGAACACTGAAGCTTTCTTT	CASSLGQGIPNTEAFF
.	TRBD2	TRBV7-3	TRBJ2-1	TGTGCCAGCAGCCCCCTGCCGGGACTAGCGGTCGGGGAGCAGTTCTTC	CASSPLPGLAVGEQFF
.	TRBD1	TRBV6-1	TRBJ2-7	TGTGCCAGCAGGCCTACAGGGGAAGGATACGAGCAGTACTTC	CASRPTGEGYEQYF
.	.	TRBV5-1	TRBJ1-3	TGCGCCAGCAGCTTGGGGGGAGGCGGAATCTCTGGAAACACCATATATTTT	CASSLGGGGISGNTIYF
.	.	TRBV7-2	TRBJ1-2	TGTGCCAGCAGCTTCGGCGATTTATTGAGGCGGGGGCGAAGTGGTGGCTACACCTTC	CASSFGDLLRRGRSGGYTF
.	TRBD1	TRBV7-9	TRBJ1-1	TGTGCCAGCAGCTTTCTTGACAGGGCCCGAGAGGCTGAAGCTTTCTTT	CASSFLDRAREAEAFF
.	TRBD1	TRBV7-9	TRBJ2-7	TGTGCCAGCAGTCCAGGGACAGGGGGATACGAGCAGTACTTC	CASSPGTGGYEQYF
.	.	TRBV18	TRBJ2-1	TGTGCCAGCTCACCCCTGGGCGGAAGCGGCTACAATGAGCAGTTCTTC	CASSPLGGSGYNEQFF
.	.	TRBV7-9	TRBJ2-1	TGTGCCAGCAGCTTAGCGACAGATGAGCAGTTCTTC	CASSLATDEQFF
.	.	TRBV6-5	TRBJ1-6	TGTGCCAGCAGTTATCAGGACAGAGGTTCCTCACCCCTCCACTTT	CASSYQDRGSSPLHF
.	TRBD1	TRBV28	TRBJ1-3	TGTGCCAGCTGGGACAGGGGGACTGGAAACACCATATATTTT	CASWDRGTGNTIYF
.	.	TRBV6-5	TRBJ2-2	TGTGCCAGCACCAGCGGAGCGAACACCGGGGAGCTGTTTTTT	CASTSGANTGELFF
.	TRBD2	TRBV4-2	TRBJ2-3	TGTGCCAGCAGCCAAGTCGCGGGAGCAGTCACAGATACGCAGTATTTT	CASSQVAGAVTDTQYF
.	.	TRBV2	TRBJ2-1	TGTGCCAGCAGCGTTCTAGCGTACTCCTACAATGAGCAGTTCTTC	CASSVLAYSYNEQFF
.	TRBD2	TRBV18	TRBJ2-1	TGTGCCAGCTCTCTAAGCGGGGACCCCTACAATGAGCAGTTCTTC	CASSLSGDPYNEQFF
few	.	TRBV6-5	TRBJ2-2	TGTGCCAGCAGTTACGGACAGAGTAGAACCGGGGAGCTGTTTTTT	CASSYGQSRTGELFF
.	.	TRBV2	TRBJ2-2	TGTGCCAGCAGTGAAGGGAGCGGGGAGCTGTTTTTT	CASSEGSGELFF